This is a list of T cell receptor beta chains from one sample in a study of cytomegalovirus exposure and HLA in healthy donors. The assay was immunoSEQ multiplex PCR, and TCRdb's table has in-frame clones only and misses some. This sample yields approximately 220,000 clones, of which about 83% are seen a single time; roughly 1.3% belongs to the top ten. Sequences were obtained from PBMCs. Receptors were obtained from a girl aged 5 to 17 in good health and CMV-seronegative. Each CDR3 is given with its conserved first and last residue. A D gene is named only where the DNA matches it firmly. A clone size is listed for some rows: how often the clone was seen (once, few, many), or a class if it is expanded.

>-|-|TRBV7-2|TRBJ2-2
CASSLVGGTNTGELFF
TGTGCCAGCAGCTTAGTAGGCGGGACGAACACCGGGGAGCTGTTTTTT
>-|TRBD2|TRBV5-1|TRBJ2-3
CASSFHQVGTSPNTDTQYF
TGCGCCAGCAGCTTCCACCAAGTCGGGACTAGCCCGAACACAGATACGCAGTATTTT
>-|-|TRBV2|TRBJ2-7
CASSADRGGSYEQYF
TGTGCCAGCAGTGCCGACAGGGGAGGGTCCTACGAGCAGTACTTC
>-|TRBD1|TRBV19|TRBJ1-2
CAVRGPDRAVNYGYTF
TGTGCCGTTAGGGGCCCGGACAGGGCCGTCAACTATGGCTACACCTTC
>-|-|TRBV7-9|TRBJ2-3
CSSSSGTDTQYF
TGTTCCAGCAGCTCGGGGACAGATACGCAGTATTTT
>-|-|TRBV7-9|TRBJ1-2
CASSWGGGAANFGYTF
TGTGCCAGCAGCTGGGGGGGAGGGGCAGCTAACTTTGGCTACACCTTC
>-|TRBD1|TRBV7-3|TRBJ1-5
CASSYKRFQDRCRQPQHF
TGTGCCAGCAGCTATAAGCGATTCCAGGACAGGTGTAGGCAGCCCCAGCATTTT
>once|TRBD1|TRBV5-4|TRBJ1-2
CASSWDRGPYGYTF
TGTGCCAGCAGCTGGGACAGGGGCCCCTATGGCTACACCTTC
>-|-|TRBV5-6|TRBJ2-5
CASSRVVLAGREETQYF
TGTGCCAGCAGCAGAGTGGTACTAGCAGGTAGAGAAGAGACCCAGTACTTC
>few|-|TRBV5-4|TRBJ2-5
CASSLGRGETQYF
TGTGCCAGCAGCTTGGGGCGGGGAGAGACCCAGTACTTC
>-|-|TRBV5-4|TRBJ2-1
CASSLLVKTSFYNEQFF
TGTGCCAGCAGCTTATTGGTTAAGACTAGTTTCTACAATGAGCAGTTCTTC
>-|-|TRBV5-1|TRBJ1-2
CASSLAGANYGYTF
TGCGCCAGCAGCTTGGCAGGGGCTAACTATGGCTACACCTTC
>few|TRBD1|TRBV7-9|TRBJ1-1
CASSTWDRQNTEAFF
TGTGCCAGCAGCACCTGGGACAGGCAGAACACTGAAGCTTTCTTT
>-|-|TRBV7-3|TRBJ2-5
CASSLRSQQGRQLGSLQETQYF
TGTGCCAGCAGCTTACGATCCCAACAGGGACGGCAGCTGGGAAGCCTCCAAGAGACCCAGTACTTC
>few|-|TRBV2|TRBJ1-6
CASSDRVRTSPLHF
TGTGCCAGCAGTGACAGGGTAAGGACCTCACCCCTCCACTTT
>-|-|TRBV28|TRBJ1-2
CASSFEGPSRGYTF
TGTGCCAGCAGTTTCGAGGGTCCCTCTAGAGGCTACACCTTC
>-|TRBD2|TRBV28|TRBJ2-1
CASLPGLAAYNEQFF
TGTGCCAGCCTGCCGGGACTAGCGGCCTACAATGAGCAGTTCTTC
>-|-|TRBV19|TRBJ1-5
CASSIWQVKNQPQHF
TGTGCCAGTAGTATTTGGCAGGTGAAAAATCAGCCCCAGCATTTT
>-|-|TRBV7-9|TRBJ2-1
CATTSYNEQFF
TGTGCCACAACTAGTTACAATGAGCAGTTCTTC
>few|-|TRBV2|TRBJ1-1
CASSEQGWAEAFF
TGTGCCAGCAGTGAACAGGGTTGGGCTGAAGCTTTCTTT
>once|TRBD1|TRBV7-2|TRBJ2-7
CASGRQGPYEQYF
TGTGCCAGCGGGCGACAGGGACCGTACGAGCAGTACTTC
>-|-|TRBV27|TRBJ2-1
CASSLSRRPNEQFF
TGTGCCAGCAGTTTATCAAGGAGGCCCAATGAGCAGTTCTTC
>few|TRBD1|TRBV6-1|TRBJ1-1
CASSVDRVELNTEAFF
TGTGCCAGCAGTGTCGACAGGGTTGAGTTGAACACTGAAGCTTTCTTT
>-|-|TRBV27|TRBJ2-6
CASSSIVGANVLTF
TGTGCCAGCAGTTCCATTGTGGGGGCCAACGTCCTGACTTTC
>-|TRBD1|TRBV11-2|TRBJ2-7
CASSSDRPSSYEQYF
TGTGCCAGCAGCTCGGACAGGCCGAGCTCCTACGAGCAGTACTTC
>once|-|TRBV5-6|TRBJ1-4
CASSFSIANEKLFF
TGTGCCAGCAGCTTCAGTATCGCTAATGAAAAACTGTTTTTT
>-|-|TRBV30|TRBJ2-7
CAWSPPSTLYEQYF
TGTGCCTGGAGTCCACCTAGCACCCTTTACGAGCAGTACTTC
>-|TRBD2|TRBV30|TRBJ2-3
CAWSDGRETDTQYF
TGTGCCTGGAGTGACGGGAGGGAAACAGATACGCAGTATTTT